This record concerns one T cell receptor beta chain sequence. This sample was included in a study of T cell changes during pregnancy in multiple sclerosis. Using immunoSEQ multiplex PCR, the repertoire was profiled, and TCRdb retains in-frame clones only, with some absent. Here the sample spans around 96,000 clones, 94% being singletons. The germline CDR1 and CDR2 sequences are SQVTM and ANQGSEA. CDR3 length equals 13 residues. V lost 4 bases and J lost 6, with 12 bases in between. Sequencing used peripheral blood, obtained after pregnancy. The clonotype comes from a female donor in good health, enrolled as a control in a pregnancy study. The rearrangement links TRBV29-1 to TRBJ2-2; D is possibly TRBD2 (6 bases). The DNA of the CDR3 is TGCAGCGTTGTGGAGGGATTCGCCGGGGAGCTGTTTTTT. Translation: CSVVEGFAGELFF.